The clone carrying this T cell receptor (beta chain) was found many times. What it recognizes is unknown. The sample is drawn from a study of T cell repertoires in cytomegalovirus infection. Study background: An indication of both CMV infection and matching HLA type came from public TCR beta signatures. Study-level results: Using cumulative public TCR beta family frequency, the authors identified those who carried CMV together with the relevant HLA. Dominant in the ex vivo response were TCR beta clonotypes restricted by HLA-C and specific for CMV.

TCRdb independently ran MiXCR on the reads; one entry per CDR3 protein. The sample has roughly 600,000 distinct CDR3 sequences; roughly 26% are singletons. V lost 0 bases and J 0 bases, leaving 8 bases between the germline ends. CDR1 and CDR2 (germline): MNHEY, SVGAGI. This CDR3 is 15 amino acids long. The origin of this receptor is a human donor in good health (CMV status not recorded). Some clones in this sample may be carry-over from other donors' samples. Sequencing was done on a sample of CD8+ T cells from PBMCs. The chain links TRBV6-5 to TRBJ1-1; D is ambiguous. The CDR3 DNA sequence: TGTGCCAGCAGTTACTCGGCACCCATGAACACTGAAGCTTTCTTT. Its protein product is CASSYSAPMNTEAFF.